The next 9 T cell receptor beta chains were all read from a single sample in a study of shared clonotypes between healthy human individuals. The method was immunoSEQ multiplex PCR; TCRdb's version includes in-frame clones alone and lacks a portion of them. The data hold 950,000 to 1,100,000 clones, with approximately 72% observed a single time. Sequenced input: memory CD4+ T cells sorted from blood. Stated subset: CD45RA-negative fraction. The receptors were sampled from a man younger than 30 in good health.

This chain links TRBV10-3 with TRBJ2-1, with D perhaps assigned TRBD1 or TRBD2 (7 bases each). Germline V gene sequence: CDR1 ENHRY, CDR2 SYGVKD. The V and J ends lost 5 bases and 4 bases respectively, with 15 bases between them. The CDR3 runs 15 residues. The CDR3 region is CAISQGGVVYNEQFF. DNA for the CDR3: TGTGCCATCAGTCAGGGGGGGGTGGTATACAATGAGCAGTTCTTC.

The chain uses TRBV7-9 and TRBJ1-5, with a tentative D call TRBD1 (5 bases). The V end lost 5 bases, the J end lost 5 bases, and 13 bases lay between the germline ends. The CDR3 is 14 amino acids. Germline values: CDR1 SEHNR, CDR2 FQNEAQ (reference sequence). CDR3 protein: CASSPGDYDQPQHF. CDR3 DNA: TGTGCCAGCAGCCCCGGGGACTACGATCAGCCCCAGCATTTT.

V is TRBV21-1 and J is TRBJ2-7; no check of the table's D call, TRBD1, against the DNA was made. TRBV21-1 counts as a pseudogene. This CDR3 contains 14 residues. This chain's CDR3 is CASSKGQGRYEQYF. Here the CDR3 DNA reads TGTGCCAGCAGCAAAGGTCAGGGTCGCTACGAGCAGTACTTC.

This clone was detected a few times. This chain links TRBV28 with TRBJ2-5; the D is unclear. V dropped 5 bases and J dropped 2 bases, with 15 bases sitting between them. Germline V lookup: CDR1 MDHEN, CDR2 SYDVKM. The CDR3 loop spans 15 amino acids. The CDR3 region is CASSRSMTAQETQYF. The CDR3 coding sequence is TGTGCCAGCAGTCGAAGTATGACGGCACAAGAGACCCAGTACTTC.

This clone appeared many times. The chain couples TRBV2 to TRBJ2-7; D unclear. CDR3 length: 14 residues. Trimming cost V 4 bases and J 2 bases, with 12 bases left between them. Germline V gene lookup returns CDR1 SNHLY and CDR2 FYNNEI. CDR3 nucleotides: TGTGCCAGCAGTGGAAGCTACACTACCTACGAGCAGTACTTC. Amino acid sequence: CASSGSYTTYEQYF.

The V and J genes are TRBV11-2 and TRBJ2-5; TRBD1 agrees at 7 bases. Trimming cost V 0 bases and J 5 bases; bases outside gene matches: 6. The CDR3 sequence is 15 residues long. Germline V gene data show CDR1 as SGHAT and CDR2 as FQNNGV. CDR3 loop: CASSLDGTDPETQYF. As DNA, the CDR3 is TGTGCCAGCAGCTTAGATGGGACAGATCCGGAGACCCAGTACTTC.

The rearrangement links TRBV7-2 to TRBJ2-2; perhaps TRBD1 as D (5 bases). The CDR3 sequence is 15 residues long. V shed 5 bases and J shed 5 bases, with 15 bases lying between them. CDR1 and CDR2 from the germline V gene are SGHTA and FQGNSA. For the CDR3, the DNA is TGTGCCAGCAGCCTCCTTAGTAGGGGTACCGGGGAGCTGTTTTTT. Protein: CASSLLSRGTGELFF.

The chain recombines TRBV2 with TRBJ1-3; possibly TRBD1 for D (6 bases). This CDR3 comprises 16 residues. The germline gives CDR1 SNHLY, CDR2 FYNNEI. Deletions cut 8 bases from V and 1 base from J, with 18 bases between. CDR3 amino acids: CASRAEAGTSGNTIYF. In DNA, the CDR3 is TGTGCCAGCCGAGCCGAAGCCGGGACATCTGGAAACACCATATATTTT.

CDR3 sequence (DNA): TGCGCCAGCAGCCAACTTCTAACAGGGGGGCATGAAAAACTGTTTTTT. Translation: CASSQLLTGGHEKLFF. The V and J genes are TRBV4-1 and TRBJ1-4; TRBD1 matches 8 bases. The J segment lost 6 bases and the V segment lost 2 bases, leaving 8 bases of the junction unmatched. The CDR3 spans 16 residues. Per germline, CDR1 MGHRA and CDR2 YSYEKL.